This T cell receptor (beta chain) was sequenced in a study of cytotoxic CD8 clonotypes in ibrutinib-treated CLL. Study information: Samples yielded averages of hundreds of thousands of productive templates and almost 95,000 productive rearrangements.

Genomic DNA in a quantity of around 2 micrograms was derived from cryopreserved PBMCs for TCR beta libraries. Study-wide points: Clonality increased with ibrutinib response but returned toward baseline at progression. T-cell clonality at baseline went above that of age-matched healthy donors and rose and fell with circulating CD8+ T-cell counts.

Germline V gene sequence: CDR1 KGHSH, CDR2 LQKENI. The germline V and J ends were trimmed by 3 bases and 6 bases, with 12 bases remaining between them. The CDR3 extends over 13 amino acids. This clone was seen repeatedly, ten times or more. As yet, its antigen is unknown. The repertoire was sequenced with immunoSEQ multiplex PCR; TCRdb's copy has only in-frame clones and lacks some. In the table there are 130,000 or so clones, 77% of which are singletons. The chain employs TRBV18 and TRBJ2-7; TRBD1 might be the D (5 bases). The TCR was taken from a human donor with chronic lymphocytic leukemia. This sample comprised PBMCs, obtained after 12 months of ibrutinib treatment. In DNA form, the CDR3 reads TGTGCCAGCTCACCCCCGGCAGGGCTCGAGCAGTACTTC. Translated, it gives CASSPPAGLEQYF.